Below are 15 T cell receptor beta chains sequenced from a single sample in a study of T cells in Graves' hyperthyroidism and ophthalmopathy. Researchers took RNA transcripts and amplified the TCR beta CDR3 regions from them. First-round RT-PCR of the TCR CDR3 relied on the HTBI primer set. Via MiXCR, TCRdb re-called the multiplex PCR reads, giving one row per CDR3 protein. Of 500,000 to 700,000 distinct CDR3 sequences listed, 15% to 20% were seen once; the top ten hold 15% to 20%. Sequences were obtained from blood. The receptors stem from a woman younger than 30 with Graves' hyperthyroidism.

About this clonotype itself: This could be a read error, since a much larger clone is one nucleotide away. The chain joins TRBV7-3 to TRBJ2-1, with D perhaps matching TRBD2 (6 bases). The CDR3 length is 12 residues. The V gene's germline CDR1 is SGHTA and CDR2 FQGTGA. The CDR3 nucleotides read TGTGCCAGCAGCTTTCCACAGTCCCGGGAGCTCTTC. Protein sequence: CASSFPQSRELF.

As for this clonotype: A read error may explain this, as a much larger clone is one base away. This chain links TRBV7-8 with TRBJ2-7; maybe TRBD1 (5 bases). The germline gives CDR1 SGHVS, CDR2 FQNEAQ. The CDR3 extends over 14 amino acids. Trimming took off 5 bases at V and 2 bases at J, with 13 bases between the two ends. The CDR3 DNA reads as TGTGCCAGCAGCATCACAGGTAGGCCCTACGAGCAGTACTTC. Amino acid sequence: CASSITGRPYEQYF.

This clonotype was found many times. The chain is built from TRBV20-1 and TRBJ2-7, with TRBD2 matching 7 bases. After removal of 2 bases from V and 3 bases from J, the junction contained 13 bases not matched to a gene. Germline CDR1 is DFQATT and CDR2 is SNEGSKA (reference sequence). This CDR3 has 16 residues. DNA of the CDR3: TGCAGTGCTAGATTGGAGACTAGCATCCAATTCTACGAGCAGTACTTC. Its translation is CSARLETSIQFYEQYF.

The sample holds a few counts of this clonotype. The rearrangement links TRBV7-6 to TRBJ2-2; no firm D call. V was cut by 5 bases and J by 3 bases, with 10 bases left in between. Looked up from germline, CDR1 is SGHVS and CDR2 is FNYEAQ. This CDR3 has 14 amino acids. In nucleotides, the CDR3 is TGTGCCAGCAGCGTAAGACGGGACACCGGGGAGCTGTTTTTT. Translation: CASSVRRDTGELFF.

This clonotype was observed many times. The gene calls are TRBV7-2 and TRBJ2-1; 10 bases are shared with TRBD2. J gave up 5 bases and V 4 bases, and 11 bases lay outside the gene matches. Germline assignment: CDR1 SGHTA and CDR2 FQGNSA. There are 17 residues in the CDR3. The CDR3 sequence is CASSSFRLAGDNNEQFF. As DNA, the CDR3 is TGTGCCAGCAGCTCCTTCAGGCTAGCGGGAGATAACAATGAGCAGTTCTTC.

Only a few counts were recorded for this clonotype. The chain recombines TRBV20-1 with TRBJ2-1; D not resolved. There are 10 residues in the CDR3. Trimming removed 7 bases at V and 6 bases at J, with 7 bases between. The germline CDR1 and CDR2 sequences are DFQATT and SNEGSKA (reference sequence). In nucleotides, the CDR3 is TGCAGTGGAGACTCCAATGAGCAGTTCTTC. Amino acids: CSGDSNEQFF.

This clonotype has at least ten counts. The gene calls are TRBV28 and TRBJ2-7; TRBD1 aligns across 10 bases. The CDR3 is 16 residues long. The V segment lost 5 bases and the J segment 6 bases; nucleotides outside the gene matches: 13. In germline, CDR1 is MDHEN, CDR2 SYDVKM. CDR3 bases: TGTGCCAGCAGTCGACAGGGGGCGCTGCGCTATCTCGAGCAGTACTTC. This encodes CASSRQGALRYLEQYF.

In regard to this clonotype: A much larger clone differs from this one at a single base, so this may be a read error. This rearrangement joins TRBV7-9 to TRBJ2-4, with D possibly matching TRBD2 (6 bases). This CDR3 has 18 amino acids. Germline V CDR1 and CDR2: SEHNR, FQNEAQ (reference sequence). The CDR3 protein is CTSSISDGESLREDIQYF. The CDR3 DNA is TGTACCAGCAGCATATCCGACGGAGAGAGTCTGAGGGAGGACATTCAGTACTTC.

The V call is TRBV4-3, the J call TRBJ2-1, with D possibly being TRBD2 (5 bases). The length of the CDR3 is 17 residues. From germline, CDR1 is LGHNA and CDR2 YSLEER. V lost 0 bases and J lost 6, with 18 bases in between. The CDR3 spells CASSQDLRRGYGNEQFF. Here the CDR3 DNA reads TGCGCCAGCAGCCAAGATCTGCGGCGCGGGTATGGCAATGAGCAGTTCTTC.

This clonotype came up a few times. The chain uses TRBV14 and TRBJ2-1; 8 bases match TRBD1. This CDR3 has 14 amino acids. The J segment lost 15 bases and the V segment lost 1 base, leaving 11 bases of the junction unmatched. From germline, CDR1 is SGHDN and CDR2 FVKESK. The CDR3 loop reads CASSQVQGTGGLFF. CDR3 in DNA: TGTGCCAGCAGCCAAGTTCAGGGTACAGGGGGTTTGTTCTTC. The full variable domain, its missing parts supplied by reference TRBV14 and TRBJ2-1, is EAGVTQFPSHSVIEKGQTVTLRCDPISGHDNLYWYRRVMGKEIKFLLHFVKESKQDESGMPNNRFLAERTGGTYSTLKVQPAELEDSGVYFCASSQVQGTGGLFFGPGTRLTVL.

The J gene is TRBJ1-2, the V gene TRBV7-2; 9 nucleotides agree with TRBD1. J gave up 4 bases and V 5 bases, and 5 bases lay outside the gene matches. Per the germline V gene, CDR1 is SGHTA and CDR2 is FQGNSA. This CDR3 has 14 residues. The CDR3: CASSLQGASYGYTF. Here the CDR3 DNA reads TGTGCCAGCAGCCTACAGGGGGCGAGCTATGGCTACACCTTC.

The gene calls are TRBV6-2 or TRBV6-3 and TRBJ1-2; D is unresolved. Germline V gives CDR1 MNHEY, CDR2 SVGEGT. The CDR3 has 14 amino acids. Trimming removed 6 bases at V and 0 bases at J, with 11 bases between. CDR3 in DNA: TGTGCCAGCAGGAAGAGTACAGCTAACTATGGCTACACCTTC. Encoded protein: CASRKSTANYGYTF.

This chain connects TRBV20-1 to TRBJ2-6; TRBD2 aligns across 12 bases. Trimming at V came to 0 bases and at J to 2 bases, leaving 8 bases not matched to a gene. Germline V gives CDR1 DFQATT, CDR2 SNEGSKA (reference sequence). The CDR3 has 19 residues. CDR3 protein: CSARDRYLAGGPGANVLTF. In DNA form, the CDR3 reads TGCAGTGCTAGAGATCGGTATCTAGCGGGAGGGCCTGGGGCCAACGTCCTGACTTTC.

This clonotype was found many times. The CDR3 region is CASSPLRGNSYNEQFF. In DNA form, the CDR3 reads TGTGCCAGCAGTCCCCTCCGGGGGAACTCCTACAATGAGCAGTTCTTC. The chain links TRBV28 to TRBJ2-1; D perhaps matches TRBD2 (6 bases). Germline lookup yields CDR1 MDHEN and CDR2 SYDVKM. CDR3 length: 16 amino acids. V shed 5 bases and J shed 0 bases, with 14 bases lying between them.

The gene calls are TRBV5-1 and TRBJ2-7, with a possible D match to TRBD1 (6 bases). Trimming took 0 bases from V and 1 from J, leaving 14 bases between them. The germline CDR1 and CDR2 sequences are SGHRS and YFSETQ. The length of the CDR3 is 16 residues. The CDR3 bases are TGCGCCAGCAGCTTGGCCTGGACAGATGGATCCTACGAGCAGTACTTC. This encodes CASSLAWTDGSYEQYF.